The T cell receptor beta chain described here comes from a study of blood T cells in healthy people across ages. Turning to the study itself: About one barcoded beta molecule per two T cells was the capture yield of template switching. General observations from the study: Donor CMV status, an unknown factor, possibly confounded changes in expanded clonotypes. Diversity was estimated from one million T cells, and these estimates were considered underestimates.

For the second PCR, which ran for 7 to 11 cycles, a sample-barcoded 5' primer and a J-beta primer mix were used. A single record per CDR3 protein comes from TCRdb applying MiXCR to the 5' RACE reads. Of some 1,800,000 distinct CDR3 sequences detected, approximately 40% appear once; the ten largest clones hold roughly 23%. This clonotype was recorded many times. Its specificity is not known. The CDR3 consists of 14 residues. V lost 3 bases, J lost 3 bases, and 11 bases lay in between. This TCR was sampled from a human donor in good health. The specimen was blood. V gene TRBV12-3 or TRBV12-4 combines with J gene TRBJ1-2; D gene ambiguous. CDR3 loop: CASSLSNSDYGYTF. DNA for the CDR3: TGTGCCAGCAGTTTGTCTAACTCTGACTATGGCTACACCTTC.